This TCR beta chain was observed in a study of spatial heterogeneity in lung cancer. Germline CDR1 reads PRHDT; CDR2 reads FYEKMQ (reference sequence). V trimming: 3 bases; J trimming: 5 bases; junction bases outside the gene matches: 12. This CDR3 has 16 amino acids. This clonotype was seen repeatedly, ten times or more. As to time point: blood at routine non-recurrence follow-up after resection. MiXCR, applied by TCRdb to the 5' RACE reads, yields one record per CDR3 protein. The table records under 20,000 distinct CDR3 sequences, approximately 9.1% of them present only once. The chain combines TRBV13 with TRBJ1-1; 7 bases align to TRBD1. Source: PBMCs, taken at follow-up. This clonotype was sampled from a female donor with early-stage non-small cell lung cancer. The CDR3, as DNA: TGTGCCAGCAGCTTCTGGGGCACAGGGGTGGTGACTGAAGCTTTCTTT. The encoded protein is CASSFWGTGVVTEAFF.